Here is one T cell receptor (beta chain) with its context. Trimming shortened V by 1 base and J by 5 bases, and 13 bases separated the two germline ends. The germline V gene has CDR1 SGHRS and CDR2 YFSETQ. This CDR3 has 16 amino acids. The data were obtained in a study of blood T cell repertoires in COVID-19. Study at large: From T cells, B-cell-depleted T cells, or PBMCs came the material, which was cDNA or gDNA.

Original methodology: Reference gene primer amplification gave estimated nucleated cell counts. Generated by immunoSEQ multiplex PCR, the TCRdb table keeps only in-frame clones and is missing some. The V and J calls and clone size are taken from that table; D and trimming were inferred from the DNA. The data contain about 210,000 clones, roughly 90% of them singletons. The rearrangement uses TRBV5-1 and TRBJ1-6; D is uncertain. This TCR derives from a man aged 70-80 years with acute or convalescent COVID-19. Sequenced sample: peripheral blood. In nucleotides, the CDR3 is TGCGCCAGCAGCTTGTCGGTTTTTTTAGATAATTCACCCCTCCACTTT. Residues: CASSLSVFLDNSPLHF.